This TCR beta chain appears in the sequencing data of a study of OX40 agonist ivuxolimab in advanced cancers. General observations from the study: Low clonal expansion, among the lowest seen, marked partial responders at 0.1-3.0 mg/kg. The average count of expanded clones was higher among CD8+ T cells than among CD4+.

Regarding this clone: Its antigen is as yet unknown.

Some clones are missing from TCRdb's copy, which holds only in-frame ones; the method was immunoSEQ multiplex PCR. Of roughly 110,000 clones detected, approximately 90% appear once; the ten largest clones hold 0.4% to 0.6%. This receptor was obtained from an adult with an advanced solid tumor such as melanoma, head and neck, liver or kidney cancer. Source: CD4+ or CD8+ T cells sorted from blood, taken in a trial of the OX40 agonist ivuxolimab.

This chain's CDR3 is CASSAIDRFDEKLFF. The CDR3 DNA is TGCGCCAGCAGTGCCATCGACAGGTTCGATGAAAAACTGTTTTTT. V is TRBV10-1 and J is TRBJ1-4, with D perhaps matching TRBD1 (6 bases). Trimming pared 4 bases from V and 6 bases from J, leaving 15 bases between. CDR1 WNHNN and CDR2 SYGVQD come from the germline V gene (reference sequence). CDR3 length: 15 amino acids.